Listed below are T cell receptor beta chains from one sample, sequenced in a study of T cell repertoires in cytomegalovirus infection. These receptors have no identified antigens. A single record per CDR3 protein comes from TCRdb applying MiXCR to the reads. The repertoire has around 540,000 distinct CDR3 sequences, 30% to 35% of them found once; the top ten carry roughly a sixth. The material was cultured PBMCs, obtained from culture after CMV antigen stimulation. These receptors were obtained from a human donor in good health (CMV status not recorded). Some clones in this sample may be carry-over from other donors' samples. CDR3s include the opening cysteine and the closing phenylalanine or tryptophan. Fields, in order: J gene, D gene, V gene, clone size, CDR3 DNA, CDR3 protein. D genes are given only for firm matches. Clone size is stated in some rows and not others, as once, few, many or a class when expanded.

TRBJ1-5 TRBD1 TRBV20-1 - TGCAGTGCTAGGGGGACAGGGGGCCTCGGACAGCCCCAGCATTTT CSARGTGGLGQPQHF
TRBJ1-5 TRBD1 TRBV20-1 few TGCAGTGCTAGCACAGGGGTCTGGCAGCCCCAGCATTTT CSASTGVWQPQHF
TRBJ2-3 - TRBV7-2 many TGTGCCAGCAGCTTAGTTGGGCCCACAGATACGCAGTATTTT CASSLVGPTDTQYF
TRBJ2-3 - TRBV25-1 - TGTGCCAGCAGTAATAGCGCCGTCAGCACAGATACGCAGTATTTT CASSNSAVSTDTQYF
TRBJ2-7 TRBD1 TRBV5-4 few TGTGCCAGCAGCTTTTTGGGACAGGGGACCTACGAGCAGTACTTC CASSFLGQGTYEQYF
TRBJ1-5 TRBD1 TRBV19 - TGTGCCAGTAGTATAGATGGACAGGGCAATCAGCCCCAGCATTTT CASSIDGQGNQPQHF
TRBJ2-3 TRBD1 TRBV7-2 many TGTGCCAGCAGCTTAACCCGGGACAGGGGGACGCAGTATTTT CASSLTRDRGTQYF
TRBJ1-3 - TRBV28 few TGTGCCAGCAGTCAGCCTGCAAACACCATATATTTT CASSQPANTIYF
TRBJ2-3 - TRBV6-2/TRBV6-3 few TGTGCCAGCAGTTCCCCCGGGGCCCATGCGGATACGCAGTATTTT CASSSPGAHADTQYF
TRBJ1-2 - TRBV6-1 - TGTGCCAGCAGCCGACAGCCCGGCGGTGGCTACACCTTC CASSRQPGGGYTF
TRBJ2-7 - TRBV7-2 few TGTGCCAGCACCCTTAGCATTGACGAGCAGTACTTC CASTLSIDEQYF